The 25 T cell receptor beta chains below were found in one sample sequenced in a study of blood T cell repertoires in COVID-19. Sequencing was performed with immunoSEQ multiplex PCR; in TCRdb, only in-frame clones are kept and a portion is missing. The data contain fewer than 150,000 clones, over 80% of them singletons. Sequenced input: peripheral blood. These receptors originate from a woman older than 75 with acute or convalescent COVID-19.

V is TRBV2 and J is TRBJ2-5; weak D call: TRBD2 (6 bases). This CDR3 comprises 14 residues. Germline CDR1 is SNHLY and CDR2 is FYNNEI. Trimming cost V 7 bases and J 5 bases, with 17 bases left between them. The CDR3 DNA is TGTGCCAGCATTTGGGGGGAGTCTGGGGAGACCCAGTACTTC. Its protein is CASIWGESGETQYF. Based on the CDR3 plus reference TRBV2 and TRBJ2-5, the full variable domain is EPEVTQTPSHQVTQMGQEVILRCVPISNHLYFYWYRQILGQKVEFLVSFYNNEISEKSEIFDDQFSVERPDGSNFTLKIRSTKLEDSAMYFCASIWGESGETQYFGPGTRLLVL.

V usage is TRBV2 and J usage is TRBJ1-5, with D unclear. CDR3 length: 14 residues. CDR1 is SNHLY, CDR2 FYNNEI, per germline. The V end lost 3 bases, the J end lost 4 bases, and 10 bases lay between the germline ends. CDR3 sequence reads: CASSDRVSNQPQHF. CDR3 sequence (DNA): TGTGCCAGCAGTGACCGGGTCTCAAATCAGCCCCAGCATTTT.

This clone was seen once. The rearrangement uses TRBV10-2 and TRBJ2-2; tentative D call: TRBD2 (5 bases). Trimming cost V 5 bases and J 5 bases, with 9 bases left between them. From germline, CDR1 is WSHSY and CDR2 SAAADI. The CDR3 has 13 amino acids. CDR3 region: CASSFSGTGELFF. CDR3 nucleotides: TGCGCCAGCAGTTTTTCGGGGACCGGGGAGCTGTTTTTT.

This clone was picked up one time. The V gene is TRBV7-9, the J gene TRBJ2-3; 10 bases are shared with TRBD1. Germline-derived CDR1 and CDR2 are SEHNR and FQNEAQ (reference sequence). This CDR3 contains 15 residues. Losses at the gene ends were 5 bases for V and 2 bases for J; bases not matched to a gene: 4. The CDR3 reads CASSPGTGDTDTQYF. The CDR3 DNA sequence: TGTGCCAGCAGCCCCGGGACAGGGGACACAGATACGCAGTATTTT. Full variable domain (rest looked up from reference TRBV7-9 and TRBJ2-3): DTGVSQNPRHKITKRGQNVTFRCDPISEHNRLYWYRQTLGQGPEFLTYFQNEAQLEKSRLLSDRFSAERPKGSFSTLEIQRTEQGDSAMYLCASSPGTGDTDTQYFGPGTRLTVL.

The rearrangement joins TRBV7-2 to TRBJ2-2, with TRBD2 matching 14 bases. The CDR3 contains 16 residues. Trimming cost V 5 bases and J 5 bases; bases outside gene matches: 4. Germline V CDR1 and CDR2: SGHTA, FQGNSA. The CDR3 coding sequence is TGTGCCAGCAGCCCCCGGACTAGCGGGGGGACCGGGGAGCTGTTTTTT. It encodes CASSPRTSGGTGELFF.

The V gene is TRBV9, the J gene TRBJ2-3; weak D call: TRBD2 (7 bases). This CDR3 region has 16 residues. V was trimmed by 0 bases and J by 2 bases, leaving 13 bases between them. The germline gives CDR1 SGDLS, CDR2 YYNGEE. The CDR3 coding sequence is TGTGCCAGCAGCGTAGTGGCGGGGGCCTTCACAGATACGCAGTATTTT. It codes for CASSVVAGAFTDTQYF.

The chain combines TRBV7-6 with TRBJ2-3, with TRBD2 identical over 10 bases. Germline V gives CDR1 SGHVS, CDR2 FNYEAQ. The CDR3 covers 15 residues. The ends lost 3 bases at V and 2 bases at J; junction bases unmatched: 2. The CDR3 is CASSFSGGNTDTQYF. The CDR3 DNA sequence: TGTGCCAGCAGCTTTAGCGGGGGGAACACAGATACGCAGTATTTT.

The chain joins TRBV2 to TRBJ1-1; 8 bases match TRBD1. Trimming removed 4 bases from V and 5 bases from J; junction bases left unmatched: 6. The CDR3 is 14 residues long. CDR1 is SNHLY and CDR2 is FYNNEI in the germline V gene. CDR3 residues: CASSAARGRTEAFF. The CDR3 DNA follows: TGTGCCAGCAGTGCAGCCAGGGGGCGAACTGAAGCTTTCTTT.

The rearrangement uses TRBV5-1 and TRBJ1-1; the D gene is possibly TRBD1 (5 bases). The V and J ends lost 4 bases and 4 bases respectively, with 14 bases between them. Per the germline V gene, CDR1 is SGHRS and CDR2 is YFSETQ. CDR3 length equals 14 residues. Here the CDR3 DNA reads TGCGCCAGCAGCCGGGGACTTGGGGCCACTGAAGCTTTCTTT. Residues: CASSRGLGATEAFF.

This clone showed up just once. The chain recombines TRBV27 with TRBJ1-2; the match to TRBD1 covers 9 bases. The J segment lost 3 bases and the V segment lost 4 bases, leaving 6 bases of the junction unmatched. The CDR3 runs to 15 residues. In germline, CDR1 is MNHEY, CDR2 SMNVEV (reference sequence). DNA of the CDR3: TGTGCCAGCAGTTCCCCGGGACAGGGTTACTATGGCTACACCTTC. This sequence encodes CASSSPGQGYYGYTF.

The chain uses TRBV5-1 and TRBJ1-2, with unresolved D. Trimming took 4 bases from V and 4 from J, leaving 14 bases between them. Germline values: CDR1 SGHRS, CDR2 YFSETQ. This CDR3 spans 14 amino acids. This chain's CDR3 is CASSVDAGSYGYTF. In nucleotides, the CDR3 is TGCGCCAGCAGCGTGGACGCAGGCAGCTATGGCTACACCTTC.

The chain couples TRBV13 to TRBJ2-2; D is unclear. The germline V gene has CDR1 PRHDT and CDR2 FYEKMQ (reference sequence). V gave up 3 bases and J gave up 6 bases, with 11 bases separating them. This CDR3 comprises 14 residues. CDR3 DNA: TGTGCCAGCAGCTTCATCCAGGTGGCCGGGGAGCTGTTTTTT. Amino acid sequence: CASSFIQVAGELFF.

V usage is TRBV10-2 and J usage is TRBJ2-1, with 15 bases fitting TRBD2. Per germline, CDR1 WSHSY and CDR2 SAAADI. The CDR3 has 14 residues. The V and J ends lost 10 bases and 9 bases, in that order; junction bases with no gene match: 7. The CDR3: CATRTSGGAVEQFF. Written as DNA, the CDR3 is TGCGCCACCCGGACTAGCGGGGGGGCCGTTGAGCAGTTCTTC.

Note on this clone: The junction and the germline gene differ at one end; a read error may be behind it. The V call is TRBV7-7, the J call TRBJ2-5; D not resolved. The CDR3 contains 17 residues. Per germline, CDR1 SSHAT and CDR2 FNYEAQ (reference sequence). The CDR3, as DNA: TGTGCTAGCAGCTTAGGTCCCCCGGGTGGTGGGCAAGAGACCCAGTACTTC. Translating it yields CASSLGPPGGGQETQYF. Variable domain in full (rest from reference TRBV7-7 and TRBJ2-5): GAGVSQSPRYKVTKRGQDVTLRCDPISSHATLYWYQQALGQGPEFLTYFNYEAQPDKSGLPSDRFSAERPEGSISTLTIQRTEQRDSAMYRCASSLGPPGGGQETQYFGPGTRLLVL.

This clone was recorded only once. The chain carries TRBV18 and TRBJ1-4; 7 bases map to TRBD1. The germline gives CDR1 KGHSH, CDR2 LQKENI. The junction had 4 bases not matched to a gene; V was cut back by 0 bases and J by 0 bases. The CDR3 runs 17 residues. CDR3: CASSPPGQITTNEKLFF. The CDR3 DNA reads TGTGCCAGCTCACCACCGGGACAGATAACAACTAATGAAAAACTGTTTTTT.

The chain carries TRBV5-1 and TRBJ2-3, with 9 bases matching TRBD2. The V segment lost 7 bases and the J segment 5 bases; nucleotides outside the gene matches: 8. Germline V CDR1 and CDR2: SGHRS, YFSETQ. The CDR3 extends over 14 amino acids. In nucleotides, the CDR3 is TGCGCCAGCTCCGCGGGGGGGCTCGGAGATACGCAGTATTTT. Translated, it gives CASSAGGLGDTQYF.

This chain uses TRBV5-8 with TRBJ1-1, with D maybe TRBD1 (5 bases). This CDR3 is built from 16 residues. Germline values: CDR1 SGHTS, CDR2 YDEGEE. V lost 3 bases and J 0 bases, leaving 15 bases between the germline ends. This CDR3 reads CASSWEQVLVNTEAFF. The CDR3 DNA reads as TGTGCCAGCAGCTGGGAACAGGTACTGGTGAACACTGAAGCTTTCTTT.

This chain connects TRBV5-1 to TRBJ2-3; 7 nucleotides agree with TRBD2. Germline CDR1 reads SGHRS; CDR2 reads YFSETQ. The CDR3 totals 14 residues. V gave up 6 bases and J gave up 2 bases; unmatched junction bases: 6. The CDR3 spells CASTSGTTTDTQYF. Here the CDR3 DNA reads TGCGCCAGCACGTCCGGGACTACCACAGATACGCAGTATTTT.

The chain has TRBV28 and TRBJ2-7; 8 bases are a match to TRBD1. This CDR3 comprises 15 residues. Germline V CDR1 and CDR2: MDHEN, SYDVKM. V was clipped by 4 bases and J by 4 bases; unmatched bases: 9. This chain's CDR3 is CASSSPGTGPYEQYF. The CDR3 coding sequence is TGTGCCAGCAGTTCCCCCGGGACAGGACCTTACGAGCAGTACTTC.

The chain combines TRBV4-3 with TRBJ2-7, with TRBD2 matching over 7 bases. The CDR3 covers 15 residues. Germline loops: CDR1 LGHNA, CDR2 YSLEER. V dropped 0 bases and J dropped 4; count of bases not matched to a gene: 6. The DNA of the CDR3 is TGCGCCAGCAGCCAAGATGCGCGGGGGTGGTACGAGCAGTACTTC. It is translated as CASSQDARGWYEQYF.

The V call is TRBV5-1, the J call TRBJ1-6; perhaps TRBD1 as D (5 bases). The V gene lost 0 bases and the J gene lost 6 bases, with 10 bases spanning the gap. This CDR3 has 15 amino acids. Germline CDR1 SGHRS, CDR2 YFSETQ. The CDR3 region is CASSLVGLGNSPLHF. The CDR3 nucleotides read TGCGCCAGCAGCTTGGTGGGGCTCGGTAATTCACCCCTCCACTTT.

The chain uses TRBV7-2 and TRBJ1-6, with D unresolved. Per the germline V gene, CDR1 is SGHTA and CDR2 is FQGNSA. The CDR3 has 17 residues. The V end was cut by 1 base, the J end by 1 base, with 11 bases between. CDR3 in amino acids: CASSLEVGSSYNSPLHF. CDR3 bases: TGTGCCAGCAGCTTAGAGGTCGGGAGTTCCTATAATTCACCCCTCCACTTT.

This chain links TRBV11-2 with TRBJ2-2, with 12 positions matching TRBD2. Trimming removed 1 base from V and 4 bases from J; junction bases left unmatched: 1. The CDR3 length is 16 residues. CDR1 SGHAT and CDR2 FQNNGV come from the germline V gene. The CDR3 DNA sequence: TGTGCCAGCAGCTTAGCACTAGCGGGGGGCACCGGGGAGCTGTTTTTT. Translated: CASSLALAGGTGELFF.

The CDR3 protein is CAWSVYPQDTEAFF. In DNA form, the CDR3 reads TGTGCCTGGAGCGTTTATCCGCAGGACACTGAAGCTTTCTTT. This chain links TRBV30 with TRBJ1-1; D uncertain. The CDR3 spans 14 residues. CDR1 and CDR2 (germline): GTSNPN, SVGIG (reference sequence). V lost 3 bases, J lost 3 bases, and 14 bases lay in between.

This chain uses TRBV5-4 with TRBJ2-3, with D tentatively TRBD2 (6 bases). CDR3 length: 13 amino acids. Trimming shortened V by 6 bases and J by 3 bases, and 11 bases separated the two germline ends. The germline gives CDR1 SGHNT, CDR2 YYREEE (reference sequence). CDR3 nucleotide sequence: TGTGCCAGCACCCTCCGGGAGACAGATACGCAGTATTTT. As protein: CASTLRETDTQYF.